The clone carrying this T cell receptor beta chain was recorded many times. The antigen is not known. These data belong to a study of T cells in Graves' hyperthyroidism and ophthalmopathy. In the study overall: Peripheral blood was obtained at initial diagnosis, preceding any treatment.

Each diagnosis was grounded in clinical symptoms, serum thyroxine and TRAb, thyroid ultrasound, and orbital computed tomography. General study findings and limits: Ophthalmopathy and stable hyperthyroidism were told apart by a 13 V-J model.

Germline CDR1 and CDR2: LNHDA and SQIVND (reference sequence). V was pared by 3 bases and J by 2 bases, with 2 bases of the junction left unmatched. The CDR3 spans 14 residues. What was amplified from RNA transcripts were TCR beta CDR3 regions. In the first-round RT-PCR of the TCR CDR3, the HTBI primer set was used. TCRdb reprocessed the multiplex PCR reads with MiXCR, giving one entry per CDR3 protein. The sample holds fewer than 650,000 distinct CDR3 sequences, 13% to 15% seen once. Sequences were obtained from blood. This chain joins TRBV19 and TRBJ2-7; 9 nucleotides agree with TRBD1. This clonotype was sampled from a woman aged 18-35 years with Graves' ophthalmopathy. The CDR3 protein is CASSIGTGPYEQYF. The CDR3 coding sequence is TGTGCCAGTAGTATCGGGACAGGGCCCTACGAGCAGTACTTC.